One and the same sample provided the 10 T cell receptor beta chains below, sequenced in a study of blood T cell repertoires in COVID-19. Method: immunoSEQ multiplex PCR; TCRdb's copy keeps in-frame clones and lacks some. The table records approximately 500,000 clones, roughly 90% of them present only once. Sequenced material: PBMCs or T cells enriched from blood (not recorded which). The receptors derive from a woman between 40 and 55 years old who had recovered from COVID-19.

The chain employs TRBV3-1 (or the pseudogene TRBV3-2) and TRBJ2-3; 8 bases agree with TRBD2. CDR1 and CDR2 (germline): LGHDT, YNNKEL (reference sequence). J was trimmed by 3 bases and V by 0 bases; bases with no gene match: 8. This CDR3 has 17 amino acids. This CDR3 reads CASSQDNTGGWTDTQYF. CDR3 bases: TGTGCCAGCAGCCAAGATAATACGGGAGGGTGGACAGATACGCAGTATTTT.

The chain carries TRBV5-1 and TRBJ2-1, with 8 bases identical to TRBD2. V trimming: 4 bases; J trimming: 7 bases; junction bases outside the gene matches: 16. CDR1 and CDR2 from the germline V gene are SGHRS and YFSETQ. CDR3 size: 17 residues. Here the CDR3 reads CASSPGAGGPGWNEQFF. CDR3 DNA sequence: TGCGCCAGCAGCCCGGGGGCGGGAGGCCCAGGGTGGAATGAGCAGTTCTTC. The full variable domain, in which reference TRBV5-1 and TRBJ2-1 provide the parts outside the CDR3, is KAGVTQTPRYLIKTRGQQVTLSCSPISGHRSVSWYQQTPGQGLQFLFEYFSETQRNKGNFPGRFSGRQFSNSRSEMNVSTLELGDSALYLCASSPGAGGPGWNEQFFGPGTRLTVL.

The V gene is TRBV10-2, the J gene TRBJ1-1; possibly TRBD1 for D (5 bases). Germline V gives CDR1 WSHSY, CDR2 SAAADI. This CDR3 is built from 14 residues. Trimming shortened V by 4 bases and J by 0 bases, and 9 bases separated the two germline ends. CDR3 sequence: CASSVADMNTEAFF. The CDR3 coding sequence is TGCGCCAGCAGTGTCGCGGACATGAACACTGAAGCTTTCTTT.

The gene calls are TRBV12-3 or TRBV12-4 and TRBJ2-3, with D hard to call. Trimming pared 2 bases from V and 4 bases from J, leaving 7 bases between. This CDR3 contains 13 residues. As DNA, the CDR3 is TGTGCCAGCAGTTTACGGGTCTCAGATACGCAGTATTTT. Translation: CASSLRVSDTQYF.

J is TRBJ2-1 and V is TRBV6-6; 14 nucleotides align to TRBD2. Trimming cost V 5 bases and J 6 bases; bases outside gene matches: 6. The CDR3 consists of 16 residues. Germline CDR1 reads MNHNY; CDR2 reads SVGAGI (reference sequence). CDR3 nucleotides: TGTGCCAGCAGTCGTCCGGGACTAGCGGGAGTCAATGAGCAGTTCTTC. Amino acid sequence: CASSRPGLAGVNEQFF.

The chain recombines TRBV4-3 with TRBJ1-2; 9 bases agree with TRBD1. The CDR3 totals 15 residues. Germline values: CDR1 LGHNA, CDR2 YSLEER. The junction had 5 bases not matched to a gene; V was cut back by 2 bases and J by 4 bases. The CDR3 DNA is TGCGCCAGCAGCCAACTACAGGGGGCAGGCTATGGCTACACCTTC. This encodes CASSQLQGAGYGYTF.

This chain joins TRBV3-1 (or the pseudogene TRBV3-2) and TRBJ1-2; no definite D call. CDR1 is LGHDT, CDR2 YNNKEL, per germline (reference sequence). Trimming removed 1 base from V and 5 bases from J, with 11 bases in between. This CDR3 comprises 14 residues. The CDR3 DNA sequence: TGTGCCAGCAGCCAAGCCGTCTCGTGTTATGGCTACACCTTC. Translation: CASSQAVSCYGYTF.

In DNA, the CDR3 is TGTGCCAGTAGTATAGATTTAACGGGGGTCACCGGGGAGCTGTTTTTT. Its translation is CASSIDLTGVTGELFF. This chain uses TRBV19 with TRBJ2-2, with D perhaps TRBD2 (6 bases). The V and J ends lost 0 bases and 4 bases respectively, with 12 bases between them. This CDR3 spans 16 amino acids. Germline CDR1 LNHDA, CDR2 SQIVND (reference sequence).

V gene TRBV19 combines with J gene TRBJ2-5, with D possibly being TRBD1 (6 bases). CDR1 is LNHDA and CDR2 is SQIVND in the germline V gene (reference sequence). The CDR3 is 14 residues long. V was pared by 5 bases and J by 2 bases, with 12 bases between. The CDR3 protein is CASSPNRVQETQYF. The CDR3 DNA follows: TGTGCCAGTAGTCCCAACAGGGTTCAAGAGACCCAGTACTTC.

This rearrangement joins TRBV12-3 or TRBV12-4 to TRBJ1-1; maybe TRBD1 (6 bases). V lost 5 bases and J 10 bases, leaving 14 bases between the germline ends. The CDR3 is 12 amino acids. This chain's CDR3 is CASSQNRVGAFF. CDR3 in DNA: TGTGCCAGCAGTCAAAACAGGGTCGGAGCTTTCTTT.